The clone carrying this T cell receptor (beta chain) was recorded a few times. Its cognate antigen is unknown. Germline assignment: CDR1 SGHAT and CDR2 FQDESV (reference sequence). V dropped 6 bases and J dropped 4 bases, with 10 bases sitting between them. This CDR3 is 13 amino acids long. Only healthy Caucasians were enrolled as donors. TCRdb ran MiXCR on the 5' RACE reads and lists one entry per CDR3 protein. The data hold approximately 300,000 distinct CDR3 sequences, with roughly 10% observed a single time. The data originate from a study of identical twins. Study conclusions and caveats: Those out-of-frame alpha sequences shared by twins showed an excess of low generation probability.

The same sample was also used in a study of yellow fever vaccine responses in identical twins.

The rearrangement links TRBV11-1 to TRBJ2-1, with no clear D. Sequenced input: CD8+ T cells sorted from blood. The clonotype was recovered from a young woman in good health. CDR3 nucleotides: TGTGCCAGCAGTTCTTTTCAGTACAATGAGCAGTTCTTC. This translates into CASSSFQYNEQFF.